These 30 T cell receptor beta chains share one sample of origin, sequenced in a study of low-dose radiotherapy and immunotherapy resistance in tumors. TRAV- and TRBV-specific primers primed first-strand cDNA, covering alpha and beta chains. TCR amplification ran 20 PCR cycles using constant-region and V-primer adapter primers. MiXCR was run by TCRdb on the reads, yielding one entry per CDR3 protein. The sample contains over 70,000 distinct CDR3 sequences, approximately 31% of which appear only once. Regarding time point: before trial treatment. The sequenced sample was PBMCs, obtained before treatment. The receptors here all came from a female donor with ovarian cancer.

As to this clonotype: This sequence may be a read error, since a much larger clone differs from it by one base. This chain joins TRBV6-8 and TRBJ2-1; D might be TRBD2 (6 bases). This CDR3 comprises 17 residues. Germline V CDR1 and CDR2: MNHGY, SAAAGT. Here the CDR3 reads CASSSMGLTSSYNEHFF. CDR3 nucleotide sequence: TGTGCCAGCAGTTCGATGGGACTCACGAGCTCCTACAATGAGCATTTCTTC.

Many counts were recorded for this clonotype. The chain is built from TRBV18 and TRBJ2-5, with D unclear. The V end lost 5 bases, the J end lost 1 base, and 2 bases lay between the germline ends. The CDR3 has 11 residues. Germline CDR1 and CDR2: KGHSH and LQKENI. CDR3 DNA: TGTGCCAGCTCAACCCAAGAGACCCAGTACTTC. Translating it yields CASSTQETQYF.

This clonotype was observed a handful of times. Since a much larger clone is just one base distant, this may be a read error. This chain links TRBV27 with TRBJ1-1, with TRBD1 matching over 8 bases. The J segment lost 7 bases and the V segment lost 7 bases, leaving 8 bases of the junction unmatched. The CDR3 totals 13 residues. Germline V gene data show CDR1 as MNHEY and CDR2 as SMNVEV (reference sequence). The CDR3 coding sequence is TGTGCCAGCAATTTCAGGGGGCTGTATGAAGCTTTCTTT. It encodes CASNFRGLYEAFF.

The gene calls are TRBV5-4 and TRBJ1-4, with TRBD1 as a possible D gene (6 bases). Germline loops: CDR1 SGHNT, CDR2 YYREEE (reference sequence). V lost 2 bases and J 7 bases, leaving 15 bases between the germline ends. The CDR3 has 15 residues. The CDR3 spells CASSFDQGSGEKLFF. CDR3 bases: TGTGCCAGCAGCTTCGACCAGGGGAGTGGTGAAAAACTGTTTTTT.

The CDR3 here is CSARVDRAKPQHF. The CDR3 DNA is TGCAGTGCTAGAGTTGACAGGGCCAAGCCCCAGCATTTT. J is TRBJ1-5 and V is TRBV20-1, with 7 bases fitting TRBD1. From germline, CDR1 is DFQATT and CDR2 SNEGSKA (reference sequence). J gave up 8 bases and V 1 base, and 5 bases lay outside the gene matches. The CDR3 is made up of 13 amino acids.

In its sample, this clonotype ranks as medium-sized. CDR3 protein: CASSKASGPNSPHEQYF. CDR3 bases: TGTGCCAGCAGTAAGGCCTCGGGACCCAACTCCCCCCACGAGCAGTACTTC. The chain links TRBV6-6 to TRBJ2-7; possibly TRBD1 or TRBD2 for D (5 bases each). The CDR3 is 17 amino acids. V was pared by 5 bases and J by 5 bases, with 25 bases between. The germline gives CDR1 MNHNY, CDR2 SVGAGI (reference sequence).

This chain uses TRBV10-3 with TRBJ2-7; 8 bases fit TRBD2. V lost 4 bases to trimming and J lost 2 bases; unmatched junction nucleotides: 1. The CDR3 runs to 13 residues. Germline CDR1 and CDR2: ENHRY and SYGVKD. CDR3: CAISVRGAYEQYF. For the CDR3, the DNA is TGTGCCATCAGTGTGCGGGGGGCCTACGAGCAGTACTTC.

V gene TRBV5-6 combines with J gene TRBJ1-2; maybe TRBD1 (5 bases). V was trimmed by 1 base and J by 11 bases, leaving 15 bases between them. CDR3 length: 13 residues. CDR1 and CDR2 (germline): SGHDT, YYEEEE. CDR3 sequence: CASSLTGMTSYTF. In DNA, the CDR3 is TGTGCCAGCAGCTTGACAGGAATGACAAGTTACACCTTC.

The chain uses TRBV5-1 and TRBJ1-1, with D maybe TRBD1 (6 bases). The CDR3 consists of 15 residues. Trimming removed 4 bases at V and 8 bases at J, with 21 bases between. Germline V gives CDR1 SGHRS, CDR2 YFSETQ. CDR3 sequence: CASSRETGRGREAFF. In DNA, the CDR3 is TGCGCCAGCAGCAGAGAGACGGGACGGGGGCGGGAAGCTTTCTTT.

The chain is built from TRBV2 and TRBJ2-5; D is tentatively TRBD1 or TRBD2 (6 bases each). The CDR3 is 12 residues long. Germline values: CDR1 SNHLY, CDR2 FYNNEI. The germline V and J ends were trimmed by 9 bases and 3 bases, with 11 bases remaining between them. The CDR3: CARTRQEETQYF. The CDR3 DNA follows: TGTGCCAGGACTAGACAGGAAGAGACCCAGTACTTC.

This clonotype has only one observation. The V gene is TRBV9, the J gene TRBJ1-3, with TRBD1 as a possible D gene (5 bases). The CDR3 loop spans 14 amino acids. Germline V gene data show CDR1 as SGDLS and CDR2 as YYNGEE. Trimming took off 4 bases at V and 2 bases at J, with 10 bases between the two ends. The CDR3 sequence: CASSTQGPGNTIYF. CDR3 nucleotides: TGTGCCAGCAGCACCCAGGGTCCTGGAAACACCATATATTTT. The full variable domain, in which reference TRBV9 and TRBJ1-3 provide the parts outside the CDR3, is DSGVTQTPKHLITATGQRVTLRCSPRSGDLSVYWYQQSLDQGLQFLIQYYNGEERAKGNILERFSAQQFPDLHSELNLSSLELGDSALYFCASSTQGPGNTIYFGEGSWLTVV.

This clonotype came up many times. V gene TRBV20-1 combines with J gene TRBJ1-5; TRBD1 agrees at 8 bases. Trimming removed 2 bases from V and 6 bases from J; junction bases left unmatched: 3. The CDR3 spans 13 residues. Germline V lookup: CDR1 DFQATT, CDR2 SNEGSKA (reference sequence). CDR3: CSARQGAGQPQHF. The CDR3 DNA is TGCAGTGCTAGACAGGGGGCTGGTCAGCCCCAGCATTTT.

V and J are TRBV28 and TRBJ2-7; 9 nucleotides agree with TRBD1. This CDR3 contains 16 residues. With V trimmed by 6 bases and J by 1 base, 10 bases remained unmatched. Germline CDR1 and CDR2: MDHEN and SYDVKM. CDR3 amino acids: CASSPQPGTGSYEQYF. As DNA, the CDR3 is TGTGCCAGCAGCCCCCAACCCGGGACAGGGTCCTACGAGCAGTACTTC.

In regard to this clonotype: A far larger clone is only one base removed, so a read error is likely. The chain couples TRBV24-1 to TRBJ2-1, with 9 bases lining up with TRBD2. The germline V gene encodes CDR1 KGHDR and CDR2 SFDVKD. V dropped 5 bases and J dropped 13; count of bases not matched to a gene: 14. The CDR3 has 15 amino acids. The CDR3 DNA sequence: TGTGCCACCAGTGCCCAAGGGACTAGCCAAGAGACCCAGTTCTTC. As protein: CATSAQGTSQETQFF.

In this sample, this clonotype turned up many times. This chain links TRBV30 with TRBJ2-7; the D gene is possibly TRBD1 (6 bases). The CDR3 has 16 amino acids. V dropped 2 bases and J dropped 0 bases, with 17 bases sitting between them. CDR1 is GTSNPN, CDR2 SVGIG, per germline (reference sequence). DNA for the CDR3: TGTGCCTGGAGTAAACCTCCGGACAGTGGCTCCTACGAGCAGTACTTC. Its protein product is CAWSKPPDSGSYEQYF.

The CDR3 bases are TGTGCCAGCAGCTTCGGGACAGCTAACACTGAAGCTTTCTTT. Translated, it gives CASSFGTANTEAFF. The rearrangement joins TRBV7-2 to TRBJ1-1; 7 bases map to TRBD1. V gave up 3 bases and J gave up 2 bases; unmatched junction bases: 3. The germline CDR1 and CDR2 sequences are SGHTA and FQGNSA. The CDR3 contains 14 residues. Using reference TRBV7-2 and TRBJ1-1 for the parts outside the CDR3, the full variable domain is GAGVSQSPSNKVTEKGKDVELRCDPISGHTALYWYRQSLGQGLEFLIYFQGNSAPDKSGLPSDRFSAERTGGSVSTLTIQRTQQEDSAVYLCASSFGTANTEAFFGQGTRLTVV.

Notes on this clonotype: One end of the junction fails to match germline, which may point to a read error. The genes are TRBV7-9 and TRBJ1-2; possibly TRBD1 for D (5 bases). The length of the CDR3 is 13 residues. Germline V CDR1 and CDR2: SEHNR, FQNEAQ (reference sequence). In DNA, the CDR3 is TGTACCAGCAGCCCAGGGCCCGGCCATGGCTACACCTTC. Translated: CTSSPGPGHGYTF.

This clonotype was seen ten or more times. The chain carries TRBV4-1 and TRBJ2-7; the match to TRBD2 covers 9 bases. CDR1 and CDR2 (germline): MGHRA, YSYEKL. The length of the CDR3 is 16 residues. The trim removed 4 bases at V and 0 bases at J, leaving 7 bases unmatched. The CDR3 DNA reads as TGCGCCAGCAGCCTCCTAAGCGGGAGGACCTCCTACGAGCAGTACTTC. This codes for CASSLLSGRTSYEQYF.

V usage is TRBV10-3 and J usage is TRBJ2-3; 12 nucleotides agree with TRBD2. After removal of 6 bases from V and 6 bases from J, the junction contained 10 bases not matched to a gene. CDR1 and CDR2 (germline): ENHRY, SYGVKD. The CDR3 has 16 amino acids. The CDR3 spells CAIRSTSGGDRDTQYF. In nucleotides, the CDR3 is TGTGCCATCAGGTCGACTAGCGGGGGAGACAGGGATACGCAGTATTTT.

The chain joins TRBV7-9 to TRBJ1-5, with TRBD1 matching 9 bases. The CDR3 sequence is 14 residues long. Germline CDR1 reads SEHNR; CDR2 reads FQNEAQ (reference sequence). V gave up 2 bases and J gave up 7 bases; unmatched junction bases: 3. The chain's CDR3 is CASSLNRGLQPQHF. In nucleotides, the CDR3 is TGTGCCAGCAGCTTAAACAGGGGGCTACAGCCCCAGCATTTT.

The table lists this clonotype with many counts. The genes are TRBV28 and TRBJ2-2; the match to TRBD2 covers 11 bases. J was trimmed by 0 bases and V by 7 bases; bases with no gene match: 7. Germline CDR1 MDHEN, CDR2 SYDVKM. The CDR3 contains 17 residues. Here the CDR3 DNA reads TGTGCCAGCATGACTGCGGGACTAGCGGCGAACACCGGGGAGCTGTTTTTT. It yields the protein CASMTAGLAANTGELFF.

In this sample, this clonotype turned up many times. The rearrangement links TRBV6-2 or TRBV6-3 to TRBJ1-3; 7 bases agree with TRBD1. Germline V gene sequence: CDR1 MNHEY, CDR2 SVGEGT. The junction had 2 bases not matched to a gene; V was cut back by 2 bases and J by 4 bases. The CDR3 is 14 residues long. The CDR3 coding sequence is TGTGCCAGCAGTTACGGGACAGACGGAAACACCATATATTTT. Protein product: CASSYGTDGNTIYF.

This clonotype was counted ten times or more. The rearrangement joins TRBV18 to TRBJ2-1, with 10 bases lining up with TRBD2. CDR3 size: 14 residues. CDR1 KGHSH and CDR2 LQKENI come from the germline V gene. Unmatched junction bases numbered 1, after V lost 6 bases and J lost 2 bases. CDR3 bases: TGTGCCAGCTCTACTAGCGGGACCTACAATGAGCAGTTCTTC. Amino acids: CASSTSGTYNEQFF.

At least ten counts were recorded for this clonotype. The chain couples TRBV28 to TRBJ2-4; TRBD1 might be the D (5 bases). This CDR3 is built from 13 residues. CDR1 is MDHEN, CDR2 SYDVKM, per germline. Trimming removed 10 bases from V and 0 bases from J, with 10 bases in between. CDR3 loop: CAITGVAKNIQYF. In nucleotides, the CDR3 is TGTGCCATCACAGGAGTAGCCAAAAACATTCAGTACTTC.

The chain is built from TRBV30 and TRBJ2-7, with 8 bases matching TRBD2. This CDR3 comprises 14 residues. With V trimmed by 3 bases and J by 6 bases, 10 bases remained unmatched. The germline gives CDR1 GTSNPN, CDR2 SVGIG (reference sequence). Here the CDR3 reads CAWSRLREVGEQYF. The CDR3, as DNA: TGTGCCTGGAGCCGGCTGCGGGAGGTCGGCGAGCAGTACTTC.

The chain recombines TRBV30 with TRBJ1-4; D perhaps matches TRBD1 (5 bases). Trimming removed 5 bases at V and 7 bases at J, with 14 bases between. The CDR3 is 13 residues long. CDR1 is GTSNPN and CDR2 is SVGIG in the germline V gene (reference sequence). As DNA, the CDR3 is TGTGCCTGGGGCTCGGGGCTTCGTGAAAAACTGTTTTTT. Amino acids: CAWGSGLREKLFF. Supplemented by reference TRBV30 and TRBJ1-4, the full variable domain reads SQTIHQWPATLVQPVGSPLSLECTVEGTSNPNLYWYRQAAGRGLQLLFYSVGIGQISSEVPQNLSASRPQDRQFILSSKKLLLSDSGFYLCAWGSGLREKLFFGSGTQLSVL.

On this clonotype: A read error is likely here: a far larger clone is one base away. V gene TRBV19 combines with J gene TRBJ2-4, with D possibly being TRBD1 or TRBD2 (5 bases each). The CDR3 sequence is 16 residues long. Trimming cost V 6 bases and J 13 bases, with 28 bases left between them. Germline loops: CDR1 LNHDA, CDR2 SQIVND (reference sequence). CDR3 DNA sequence: TGTGCCAGTAGCGGCTCGGGACGGGTCTCCTACAATGAGCAGTACTTC. Translated, it gives CASSGSGRVSYNEQYF.

A word on this clonotype: The DNA is left out, because the CDR3 cannot be placed on it with certainty; the CDR3 is given as TCRdb lists it. V usage is TRBV5-1 and J usage is TRBJ2-2; the D segment call TRBD1 is taken from the table without a DNA check. The CDR3 is made up of 19 amino acids, end residues included. Germline assignment: CDR1 SGHRS and CDR2 YFSETQ. The chain's CDR3 is CASSRDGGRGTGELFFFFF.

The chain recombines TRBV11-2 with TRBJ2-7; D uncertain. The CDR3 contains 12 residues. From germline, CDR1 is SGHAT and CDR2 FQNNGV. Trimming removed 1 base at V and 3 bases at J, with 4 bases between. The CDR3 coding sequence is TGTGCCAGCAGCTTAGGGAACTACGAGCAGTACTTC. It specifies CASSLGNYEQYF. Supplemented by reference TRBV11-2 and TRBJ2-7, the full variable domain reads EAGVAQSPRYKIIEKRQSVAFWCNPISGHATLYWYQQILGQGPKLLIQFQNNGVVDDSQLPKDRFSAERLKGVDSTLKIQPAKLEDSAVYLCASSLGNYEQYFGPGTRLTVT.

This clonotype was detected many times. CDR3 amino acids: CAISRGSETQYF. For the CDR3, the DNA is TGTGCCATTTCCCGGGGCTCAGAGACCCAGTACTTC. V gene TRBV6-1 combines with J gene TRBJ2-5, with D perhaps matching TRBD1 or TRBD2 (5 bases each). V was clipped by 10 bases and J by 4 bases, with 13 bases between them. The CDR3 extends over 12 amino acids. Germline V lookup: CDR1 MNHNS, CDR2 SASEGT.